This TCR beta chain was documented in a study of vaccination and CD4 T cells after COVID-19. Study background: Two-dose vaccination with either BNT162b2 or mRNA-1273 was given to participants. The control cultures got either a CEFX pool, an HIV-1 Nef pool, or no peptide at all.

Points on this clonotype: Its antigen is undetermined.

Cultured CD4+ T-cell DNA underwent Oncomine TCR Beta short-read sequencing. TCRdb fed the PCR reads into MiXCR, producing one record per CDR3 protein. The data show 20,000 to 25,000 distinct CDR3 sequences, about 56% seen once. CDR1 SEHNR and CDR2 FQNEAQ come from the germline V gene (reference sequence). This CDR3 has 14 residues. V was shortened by 1 base and J by 7 bases, with 14 bases between the two germline ends. Noted treatment: approximately 9-day PBMC culture with coronavirus spike peptide pools or control peptides (ViraFEST assay). Sequences were obtained from CD4+ T cells from blood, cultured in vitro. The receptor's source is a human donor who had recovered from COVID-19. V and J are TRBV7-9 and TRBJ2-7; D is perhaps TRBD1 (5 bases). CDR3 residues: CASSLGGPLEEQYF. Here the CDR3 DNA reads TGTGCCAGCAGCTTAGGGGGCCCTCTAGAGGAGCAGTACTTC. Full variable domain (remainder filled in from reference TRBV7-9 and TRBJ2-7): DTGVSQNPRHKITKRGQNVTFRCDPISEHNRLYWYRQTLGQGPEFLTYFQNEAQLEKSRLLSDRFSAERPKGSFSTLEIQRTEQGDSAMYLCASSLGGPLEEQYFGPGTRLTVT.